These 14 T cell receptor beta chains came from one sample sequenced in a study of blood T cell repertoires in COVID-19. Sequencing used immunoSEQ multiplex PCR; TCRdb keeps in-frame clones, though not all of them. Seen here are 65,000 or so clones, about 81% observed once, and the top ten hold more than 12%. Material: peripheral blood. The receptors derive from a man older than 75 with acute or convalescent COVID-19.

The chain links TRBV6-2 or TRBV6-3 to TRBJ2-1, with D perhaps matching TRBD1 (6 bases). This CDR3 contains 17 residues. Between the trimmed V and J ends, which lost 2 bases and 6 bases, there was a span of 20 bases. Germline V gene sequence: CDR1 MNHEY, CDR2 SVGEGT. CDR3 coding DNA: TGTGCCAGCAGTTACGGAGAGGGGGTCGGTAAACTCAATGAGCAGTTCTTC. Amino acid sequence: CASSYGEGVGKLNEQFF.

The CDR3 sequence is CASSLHRDSQVYEQYF. In nucleotides, the CDR3 is TGTGCCAGCTCACTCCACCGGGACAGTCAGGTTTACGAGCAGTACTTC. J is TRBJ2-7 and V is TRBV18, with TRBD1 identical over 7 bases. The trim removed 4 bases at V and 4 bases at J, leaving 13 bases unmatched. The CDR3 has 16 amino acids. Germline loops: CDR1 KGHSH, CDR2 LQKENI.

The chain joins TRBV2 to TRBJ1-1, with D maybe TRBD1 (6 bases). The V gene's germline CDR1 is SNHLY and CDR2 FYNNEI. The CDR3 length is 14 residues. The germline V and J ends were trimmed by 8 bases and 0 bases, with 13 bases remaining between them. The CDR3 DNA sequence: TGTGCCAGCTCTGGACAGCCCATGAACACTGAAGCTTTCTTT. This gives the protein CASSGQPMNTEAFF. Filled out from reference TRBV2 and TRBJ1-1, the complete variable domain reads EPEVTQTPSHQVTQMGQEVILRCVPISNHLYFYWYRQILGQKVEFLVSFYNNEISEKSEIFDDQFSVERPDGSNFTLKIRSTKLEDSAMYFCASSGQPMNTEAFFGQGTRLTVV.

The chain carries TRBV5-1 and TRBJ1-6; possible D gene TRBD1, 6 bases. CDR1 and CDR2 (germline): SGHRS, YFSETQ. Trimming stripped 1 base from V and 1 base from J, with 9 bases between. CDR3 length: 16 residues. This CDR3 is CASSLRGSSYNSPLHF. The CDR3 DNA reads as TGCGCCAGCAGCTTGAGGGGGAGTTCCTATAATTCACCCCTCCACTTT.

The chain carries TRBV30 and TRBJ2-7, with D maybe TRBD2 (7 bases). Germline CDR1 and CDR2: GTSNPN and SVGIG (reference sequence). Deletions cut 6 bases from V and 0 bases from J, with 24 bases between. The CDR3 is 17 amino acids. The CDR3 spells CACSDTQGGQGSYEQYF. As DNA, the CDR3 is TGTGCCTGCTCAGATACACAGGGAGGGCAGGGCTCCTACGAGCAGTACTTC.

Remarks on this clone: Other DNA sequences within the sample encode an identical CDR3. The chain couples TRBV12-5 to TRBJ2-1, with TRBD2 identical over 8 bases. This CDR3 region has 14 residues. CDR1 is LGHNT and CDR2 is FRNRAP in the germline V gene. V shed 5 bases, J shed 10 bases, and the junction held 10 bases outside the gene matches. The CDR3 DNA sequence: TGTGCTAGTGGTCCTTCGGGTAGCGGGGACGAGCAGTTCTTC. As protein: CASGPSGSGDEQFF. The full variable domain, rest sourced from reference TRBV12-5 and TRBJ2-1, is DARVTQTPRHKVTEMGQEVTMRCQPILGHNTVFWYRQTMMQGLELLAYFRNRAPLDDSGMPKDRFSAEMPDATLATLKIQPSEPRDSAVYFCASGPSGSGDEQFFGPGTRLTVL.

J is TRBJ2-7 and V is TRBV28; 10 bases are a match to TRBD1. The germline V gene has CDR1 MDHEN and CDR2 SYDVKM. CDR3 size: 17 residues. The V gene end was trimmed by 6 bases and the J gene end by 4 bases; junction bases not matched to a gene: 15. The CDR3 is CASSPFPRDRGRYEQYF. The CDR3 DNA follows: TGTGCCAGCAGCCCCTTCCCCCGGGACAGGGGTAGATACGAGCAGTACTTC.

The chain carries TRBV5-1 and TRBJ2-2; the D gene is possibly TRBD1 (6 bases). The CDR3 is 15 residues long. The V end lost 2 bases, the J end lost 3 bases, and 11 bases lay between the germline ends. Germline lookup yields CDR1 SGHRS and CDR2 YFSETQ. This chain's CDR3 is CASSFHRVDTGELFF. DNA of the CDR3: TGCGCCAGCAGCTTTCACAGGGTTGACACCGGGGAGCTGTTTTTT.

This chain's CDR3 is CASSTYSGEGETQYF. The CDR3 DNA is TGTGCCAGTAGTACCTATAGCGGGGAGGGGGAGACCCAGTACTTC. The gene calls are TRBV19 and TRBJ2-5; 8 nucleotides align to TRBD2. This CDR3 comprises 15 residues. Germline loops: CDR1 LNHDA, CDR2 SQIVND (reference sequence). V shed 4 bases, J shed 5 bases, and the junction held 9 bases outside the gene matches. Supplemented by reference TRBV19 and TRBJ2-5, the full variable domain reads DGGITQSPKYLFRKEGQNVTLSCEQNLNHDAMYWYRQDPGQGLRLIYYSQIVNDFQKGDIAEGYSVSREKKESFPLTVTSAQKNPTAFYLCASSTYSGEGETQYFGPGTRLLVL.

This rearrangement joins TRBV15 to TRBJ1-6; D remains ambiguous. The V end was cut by 2 bases, the J end by 0 bases, with 11 bases between. The CDR3 totals 17 residues. The germline gives CDR1 LNHNV, CDR2 YYDKDF (reference sequence). The DNA of the CDR3 is TGTGCCACCAGCAGAAGCCGCTGGAGCTCCTATAATTCACCCCTCCACTTT. It codes for CATSRSRWSSYNSPLHF.

The chain employs TRBV9 and TRBJ2-1; possible D gene TRBD2, 6 bases. The germline V and J ends were trimmed by 2 bases and 3 bases, with 15 bases remaining between them. This CDR3 comprises 16 residues. The germline CDR1 and CDR2 sequences are SGDLS and YYNGEE. In DNA, the CDR3 is TGTGCCAGCAGCGTGGGTGTGGGGGGAGACTACAATGAGCAGTTCTTC. This gives the protein CASSVGVGGDYNEQFF.

The genes are TRBV10-2 and TRBJ2-2, with D maybe TRBD2 (6 bases). CDR3 length: 15 residues. Trimming left V 7 bases short and J 3 bases short, with 15 bases between. CDR1 and CDR2 from the germline V gene are WSHSY and SAAADI. For the CDR3, the DNA is TGCGCCAGCACCCACTTGGCTAGCGACACCGGGGAGCTGTTTTTT. Protein: CASTHLASDTGELFF.

J is TRBJ1-2 and V is TRBV19; TRBD1 matches 9 bases. The J segment lost 8 bases and the V segment lost 6 bases, leaving 7 bases of the junction unmatched. The germline V gene has CDR1 LNHDA and CDR2 SQIVND (reference sequence). The CDR3 consists of 13 residues. CDR3 nucleotide sequence: TGTGCCAGTAGCGACAGGGGGATATTCGGCTACACCTTC. It codes for CASSDRGIFGYTF.

The sample holds one count of this clone. V and J are TRBV10-2 and TRBJ2-3, with TRBD1 as a possible D gene (5 bases). Germline V gene sequence: CDR1 WSHSY, CDR2 SAAADI. Trimming cost V 2 bases and J 0 bases, with 9 bases left between them. This CDR3 is built from 15 residues. The DNA for the CDR3 is TGCGCCAGCAGTGAGCAGGACAAAAGCACAGATACGCAGTATTTT. It specifies CASSEQDKSTDTQYF.